This is a list of T cell receptor beta chains from one sample in a study of response to subunit inactivated influenza vaccine. TCRdb itself ran the RT-PCR reads through MiXCR, one entry per CDR3 protein. The data hold approximately 310,000 distinct CDR3 sequences, with 20% to 25% observed a single time. The material sequenced was PBMCs from blood, taken about 19 months after vaccination. The receptors were sampled from a man aged 45-69 years who received an inactivated influenza vaccine. CDR3s include the opening cysteine and the closing phenylalanine or tryptophan. D genes are given only for firm matches. The size entry is marked missing in some rows and otherwise reads once, few, many or a size class.

cdr3_aa cdr3_nt clone_size d_call j_call v_call
CAISEKWLGGTEAFF TGTGCCATCAGTGAGAAGTGGTTGGGGGGCACTGAAGCTTTCTTT many NA TRBJ1-1 TRBV10-3
CASSYGTGVGYTGELFF TGTGCCAGCAGTTACGGGACAGGGGTAGGGTACACCGGGGAGCTGTTTTTT NA TRBD1 TRBJ2-2 TRBV6-5
CSAFRGPPRYEQYF TGCAGTGCTTTTCGGGGGCCACCACGCTACGAGCAGTACTTC NA NA TRBJ2-7 TRBV20-1
CASSTSGGWGTEAFF TGTGCCAGCAGCACCTCAGGGGGGTGGGGGACTGAAGCTTTCTTT few TRBD1 TRBJ1-1 TRBV7-3
CASSPRGAGTEAFF TGTGCCAGCTCACCCCGAGGGGCAGGGACTGAAGCTTTCTTT NA NA TRBJ1-1 TRBV18
CASSVRDRNSPLHF TGCGCCAGCAGCGTCCGGGACAGGAATTCACCCCTCCACTTT many TRBD1 TRBJ1-6 TRBV5-1
CASSQEIGDRNYGYTF TGTGCCAGCAGCCAAGAAATTGGCGACAGAAACTATGGCTACACCTTC NA NA TRBJ1-2 TRBV3-1
CCARSTLGLAGGDEQFF TGCTGTGCTAGATCTACGCTAGGACTAGCGGGAGGCGATGAGCAGTTCTTC once TRBD2 TRBJ2-1 TRBV20-1
CSATGTGHYF TGCAGTGCTACCGGGACAGGGCATTACTTC few TRBD1 TRBJ2-4 TRBV20-1
CASSYLPSGSLYNSPLHF TGTGCCAGCAGTTACCTTCCATCGGGATCTCTCTATAATTCACCCCTCCACTTT few NA TRBJ1-6 TRBV6-5
CASISVGAGYEQYF TGTGCCAGCATCTCCGTGGGGGCCGGGTACGAGCAGTACTTC few NA TRBJ2-7 TRBV28
CASIEGFTDTQYF TGTGCCAGCATCGAGGGTTTCACAGATACGCAGTATTTT NA NA TRBJ2-3 TRBV2
CASSSLAGVYNEQFF TGTGCCAGCAGCTCGCTAGCGGGAGTTTACAATGAGCAGTTCTTC few TRBD2 TRBJ2-1 TRBV7-2
CASSQWTGRSYNEQFF TGTGCCAGCAGCCAATGGACAGGACGCTCCTACAATGAGCAGTTCTTC NA TRBD1 TRBJ2-1 TRBV14
CASSQVGGPSTQYF TGTGCCAGCAGCCAAGTTGGCGGCCCTTCAACCCAGTACTTC NA NA TRBJ2-5 TRBV3-1
CASSPTRQGIYNEQFF TGTGCCAGCAGCCCGACCAGACAGGGAATATACAATGAGCAGTTCTTC few TRBD1 TRBJ2-1 TRBV14
CSVEDPGNEQFF TGCAGCGTTGAAGATCCGGGCAATGAGCAGTTCTTC NA NA TRBJ2-1 TRBV29-1
CSARDDGRGQETQYF TGCAGTGCTAGAGATGACGGCAGGGGGCAAGAGACCCAGTACTTC NA TRBD1 TRBJ2-5 TRBV20-1
CASRETVYNSYEQYF TGTGCCAGCAGAGAGACAGTTTACAATTCCTACGAGCAGTACTTC NA NA TRBJ2-7 TRBV2
CSARTGEGQPQHF TGCAGTGCCCGGACAGGGGAGGGTCAGCCCCAGCATTTT NA TRBD1 TRBJ1-5 TRBV20-1
CASSLVGDPKNIQYF TGTGCCAGCAGTTTGGTGGGGGACCCGAAAAACATCCAGTACTTC NA NA TRBJ2-4 TRBV12-3/TRBV12-4
CSVGEPGQGVYGYTF TGCAGCGTTGGGGAACCGGGACAGGGGGTCTATGGCTACACCTTC NA TRBD1 TRBJ1-2 TRBV29-1
CASSARQGANYGYTF TGTGCCAGCAGCGCCCGACAGGGCGCCAACTATGGCTACACCTTC many TRBD1 TRBJ1-2 TRBV2
CASSLIRAGGPNEQFF TGTGCCAGCAGTTTAATTAGGGCAGGGGGCCCAAATGAGCAGTTCTTC few TRBD1 TRBJ2-1 TRBV27
CASSTKTGGYTF TGTGCCAGTAGTACCAAAACGGGAGGCTACACCTTC few NA TRBJ1-2 TRBV19
CASSLWDPPGSPLHF TGTGCCAGCAGCTTGTGGGACCCCCCAGGTTCACCCCTCCACTTT NA NA TRBJ1-6 TRBV7-9
CASSSRGSDTQYF TGTGCCAGCAGCTCCCGTGGTTCAGATACGCAGTATTTT few NA TRBJ2-3 TRBV7-2
CGEQLNTEAFF TGCGGTGAACAGTTGAACACTGAAGCTTTCTTT NA NA TRBJ1-1 TRBV20-1
CASSLDISWETQYF TGCGCCAGCAGCTTGGATATTAGCTGGGAGACCCAGTACTTC few NA TRBJ2-5 TRBV5-1
CASSLEYYADTQYF TGCGCCAGCAGCTTGGAATACTACGCAGATACGCAGTATTTT few NA TRBJ2-3 TRBV5-1
CASSFNRGDYGYTF TGTGCCAGCAGTTTCAACAGGGGAGACTATGGCTACACCTTC NA TRBD1 TRBJ1-2 TRBV6-5
CASSQYRDLEAFF TGCGCCAGCAGCCAATACCGGGATTTGGAAGCTTTCTTT NA NA TRBJ1-1 TRBV4-3
CASSYSALGSGNTIYF TGTGCCAGCAGTTACTCCGCTTTGGGGTCTGGAAACACCATATATTTT NA NA TRBJ1-3 TRBV6-5
CASSLQQGISYGYTF TGTGCCAGCAGCTTACAACAGGGCATCTCCTATGGCTACACCTTC few NA TRBJ1-2 TRBV7-9
CASSQSRDLDNEQFF TGCGCCAGCAGCCAATCCCGGGACCTCGACAATGAGCAGTTCTTC NA NA TRBJ2-1 TRBV4-3
CSVARGVNQPQHF TGCAGCGTTGCCAGGGGTGTTAATCAGCCCCAGCATTTT few NA TRBJ1-5 TRBV29-1
CASSSLEQEGETQYF TGTGCCAGCAGTTCCTTGGAGCAGGAGGGGGAGACCCAGTACTTC NA NA TRBJ2-5 TRBV28
CASSLSSIGGVPGELFF TGTGCCAGCAGCTTAAGCAGTATTGGTGGGGTCCCCGGGGAGCTGTTTTTT NA NA TRBJ2-2 TRBV7-2
CASSLGLSAVSYNEQFF TGCGCCAGCAGCTTGGGGTTGTCCGCCGTTTCCTACAATGAGCAGTTCTTC few NA TRBJ2-1 TRBV5-1
CASSSRLAGAFDTQYF TGTGCCAGCAGTTCAAGACTAGCGGGGGCCTTTGATACGCAGTATTTT few TRBD2 TRBJ2-3 TRBV28
CASRPTGFKHEAFF TGTGCCAGCAGACCGACAGGGTTTAAGCATGAAGCTTTCTTT many TRBD1 TRBJ1-1 TRBV6-1
CASSLRGQGNQSQHF TGTGCCAGCAGTCTTAGGGGACAGGGCAATCAGTCCCAGCATTTT NA TRBD1 TRBJ1-5 TRBV6-1
CASSLEGRKETQYF TGCGCCAGCAGCTTGGAGGGCAGAAAAGAGACCCAGTACTTC NA NA TRBJ2-5 TRBV5-1
CASLRVTNSPLHF TGTGCAAGTCTCAGAGTGACTAATTCACCCCTCCACTTT many NA TRBJ1-6 TRBV12-2
CASSLEPDPRETQYF TGTGCCAGCAGCTTAGAACCCGACCCCCGGGAGACCCAGTACTTC NA NA TRBJ2-5 TRBV7-9
CASSPQSGANVLTF TGTGCCAGCAGCCCGCAATCTGGGGCCAACGTCCTGACTTTC NA NA TRBJ2-6 TRBV7-2
CASSRSDSYEQYF TGTGCCAGTAGTCGGTCAGATTCCTACGAGCAGTACTTC few NA TRBJ2-7 TRBV19
CASSPMRAPRDTDTQYF TGTGCCAGCAGCCCGATGCGAGCGCCGCGGGACACAGATACGCAGTATTTT NA NA TRBJ2-3 TRBV12-3/TRBV12-4
CASSVEHLNTDTQYF TGTGCCAGCAGCGTCGAGCACCTTAACACAGATACGCAGTATTTT NA NA TRBJ2-3 TRBV9
CASSLLPDPLSTDTQYF TGTGCCAGCAGCTTACTTCCGGACCCGTTAAGCACAGATACGCAGTATTTT NA NA TRBJ2-3 TRBV11-2
CSVESAENYGYTF TGCAGCGTTGAATCGGCGGAGAACTATGGCTACACCTTC many NA TRBJ1-2 TRBV29-1
CASSSRTSGYNEQFF TGTGCCAGCAGCTCCAGGACTAGCGGTTACAATGAGCAGTTCTTC NA TRBD2 TRBJ2-1 TRBV7-9
CASSPGLDPYNEQFF TGCGCCAGCAGCCCCGGACTAGACCCCTACAATGAGCAGTTCTTC NA TRBD2 TRBJ2-1 TRBV5-1
CSARQRMSIIQETQYF TGCAGTGCTAGGCAGAGAATGTCCATAATACAAGAGACCCAGTACTTC few NA TRBJ2-5 TRBV20-1
CASSPQAGGLNTEAFF TGTGCCAGCAGCCCCCAGGCAGGGGGCTTGAACACTGAAGCTTTCTTT NA TRBD1 TRBJ1-1 TRBV5-4
CASSFSTGYNEQFF TGTGCCAGCAGCTTTTCGACTGGTTACAATGAGCAGTTCTTC NA NA TRBJ2-1 TRBV7-2
CASSIRGRADTQYF TGTGCCAGCAGCATCAGGGGGCGGGCAGATACGCAGTATTTT NA TRBD1 TRBJ2-3 TRBV5-6
CASSFRRGSSQPQHF TGTGCCAGCAGTTTCCGACGGGGGAGTAGTCAGCCCCAGCATTTT few NA TRBJ1-5 TRBV28